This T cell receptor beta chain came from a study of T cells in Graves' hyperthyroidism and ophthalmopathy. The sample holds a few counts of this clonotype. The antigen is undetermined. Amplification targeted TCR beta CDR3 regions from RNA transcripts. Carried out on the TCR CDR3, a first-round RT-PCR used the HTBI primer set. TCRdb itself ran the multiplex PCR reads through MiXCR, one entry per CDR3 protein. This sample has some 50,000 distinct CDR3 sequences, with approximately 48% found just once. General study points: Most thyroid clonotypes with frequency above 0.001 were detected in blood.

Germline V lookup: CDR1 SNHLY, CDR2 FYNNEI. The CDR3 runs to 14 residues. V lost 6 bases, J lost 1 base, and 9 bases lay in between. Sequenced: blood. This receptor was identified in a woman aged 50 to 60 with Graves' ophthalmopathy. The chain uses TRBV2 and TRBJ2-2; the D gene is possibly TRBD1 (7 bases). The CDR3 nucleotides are TGTGCCAGCAGCCAGGGGGGGAACACCGGGGAGCTGTTTTTT. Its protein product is CASSQGGNTGELFF. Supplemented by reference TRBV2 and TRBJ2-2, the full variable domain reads EPEVTQTPSHQVTQMGQEVILRCVPISNHLYFYWYRQILGQKVEFLVSFYNNEISEKSEIFDDQFSVERPDGSNFTLKIRSTKLEDSAMYFCASSQGGNTGELFFGEGSRLTVL.